This TCR beta chain was sequenced during a study of neurological immune-mediated disorders. The CDR3 consists of 12 residues. V shed 6 bases and J 8 bases; nucleotides not matched to a gene: 1. Time point described: longitudinal time-point 2. Template-switch 5'RACE cDNA synthesis added a 10-nucleotide unique molecular identifier. TCRdb reprocessed the 5' RACE reads via MiXCR and lists one record per CDR3 protein. The table has under 100,000 distinct CDR3 sequences, around 14% seen once; the top ten hold approximately 5%. By frequency in the sample, this clonotype is medium-sized. The target antigen is unknown. Regarding the study as a whole: CDR3 amino acid sequences of expanded clones were not shared across subjects, a result suggesting private repertoires in all groups. Multiple sclerosis patients had less TCR clonal expansion than even healthy controls, unlike HTLV-1-associated myelopathy.

Sequenced material: PBMCs. The sequence was collected from a female donor with HTLV-1-associated myelopathy (HAM/TSP). The rearrangement uses TRBV12-3 or TRBV12-4 and TRBJ2-6; 7 nucleotides line up with TRBD1. DNA for the CDR3: TGTGCCAGCAGACAGGGGTCCAACGTCCTGACTTTC. Translation gives CASRQGSNVLTF.